Listed here are 28 T cell receptor beta chains from one sample, sequenced in a study of radiation and T cells in renal cell carcinoma. The sample's time point: baseline pretreatment blood. Treatment in this sample: 15 Gy SBRT to primary tumor, nephrectomy 4 weeks later. Clones were sequenced by immunoSEQ multiplex PCR, and TCRdb holds only the in-frame ones, with some missing. Of roughly 100,000 clones in the sample, 82% were seen once. Specimen: blood, collected from a patient whose treatment included radiotherapy and nephrectomy. These TCRs come from a man aged 55 to 70 with renal cell carcinoma.

The genes are TRBV28 and TRBJ2-5, with 7 bases aligning to TRBD1. This CDR3 has 12 amino acids. The germline CDR1 and CDR2 sequences are MDHEN and SYDVKM. CDR3 sequence (DNA): TGTGCGTCGGGACAGTTGCAAGAGACCCAGTACTTC. Amino acid sequence: CASGQLQETQYF. Variable domain in full (rest from reference TRBV28 and TRBJ2-5): DVKVTQSSRYLVKRTGEKVFLECVQDMDHENMFWYRQDPGLGLRLIYFSYDVKMKEKGDIPEGYSVSREKKERFSLILESASTNQTSMYLCASGQLQETQYFGPGTRLLVL.

As regards this clone: At one boundary the junction diverges from the germline segment, which might be a read error. CDR3 DNA: TGTGCCAGCAGTGAAGCGAGGGTGTCGCCCGCGATCTTC. Protein: CASSEARVSPAIF. J is TRBJ2-1 and V is TRBV2; perhaps TRBD2 as D (5 bases). The V gene's germline CDR1 is SNHLY and CDR2 FYNNEI. The CDR3 loop spans 13 amino acids.

V gene TRBV11-2 combines with J gene TRBJ2-3, with D hard to call. The ends were cut back, 2 bases at V and 4 bases at J, with 10 bases in the middle. Germline V gene data show CDR1 as SGHAT and CDR2 as FQNNGV. CDR3 size: 14 residues. Written as DNA, the CDR3 is TGTGCCAGCAGCTTATTGTCTGGGGCAGATACGCAGTATTTT. It encodes CASSLLSGADTQYF.

This clone was detected only once. The gene calls are TRBV7-9 and TRBJ2-5; tentatively, D is TRBD2 (7 bases). The CDR3 has 17 amino acids. Looked up from germline, CDR1 is SEHNR and CDR2 is FQNEAQ (reference sequence). V dropped 0 bases and J dropped 3 bases, with 17 bases sitting between them. The CDR3 DNA follows: TGTGCCAGCAGCTTAGCGAAGGGGGGGAGTTTGGAAGAGACCCAGTACTTC. As protein: CASSLAKGGSLEETQYF. The full variable domain, in which reference TRBV7-9 and TRBJ2-5 provide the parts outside the CDR3, is DTGVSQNPRHKITKRGQNVTFRCDPISEHNRLYWYRQTLGQGPEFLTYFQNEAQLEKSRLLSDRFSAERPKGSFSTLEIQRTEQGDSAMYLCASSLAKGGSLEETQYFGPGTRLLVL.

The chain carries TRBV27 and TRBJ2-7; D is undetermined. V was shortened by 6 bases and J by 2 bases, with 17 bases between the two germline ends. Germline CDR1 and CDR2: MNHEY and SMNVEV (reference sequence). The CDR3 extends over 15 amino acids. The CDR3 region is CASRAIPGGAYEQYF. The DNA of the CDR3 is TGTGCCAGCAGAGCGATCCCAGGCGGCGCCTACGAGCAGTACTTC.

The chain recombines TRBV27 with TRBJ2-7; 9 bases map to TRBD1. There are 15 residues in the CDR3. V gave up 0 bases and J gave up 0 bases; unmatched junction bases: 0. The germline CDR1 and CDR2 sequences are MNHEY and SMNVEV (reference sequence). The CDR3 spells CASSLSTGGSYEQYF. CDR3 in DNA: TGTGCCAGCAGTTTATCGACAGGGGGCTCCTACGAGCAGTACTTC.

V usage is TRBV20-1 and J usage is TRBJ1-1, with D perhaps TRBD1 (5 bases). Trimming removed 7 bases at V and 3 bases at J, with 9 bases between. Germline values: CDR1 DFQATT, CDR2 SNEGSKA (reference sequence). The CDR3 consists of 11 residues. The CDR3 here is CSGFRDTEAFF. Written as DNA, the CDR3 is TGCAGTGGGTTCAGGGACACTGAAGCTTTCTTT.

V gene TRBV5-6 combines with J gene TRBJ1-1; D is unresolved. The germline CDR1 and CDR2 sequences are SGHDT and YYEEEE. Trimming removed 4 bases from V and 1 base from J, with 20 bases in between. This CDR3 has 17 residues. This CDR3 reads CASSPTKRPRRNTEAFF. The DNA of the CDR3 is TGTGCCAGCAGCCCCACCAAGAGACCGAGGCGGAACACTGAAGCTTTCTTT.

This chain connects TRBV5-4 to TRBJ1-1, with D hard to call. CDR1 is SGHNT and CDR2 is YYREEE in the germline V gene (reference sequence). Deletions cut 4 bases from V and 2 bases from J, with 15 bases between. This CDR3 contains 15 residues. This chain's CDR3 is CASSQAGWPNTEAFF. In nucleotides, the CDR3 is TGTGCCAGCAGCCAGGCGGGGTGGCCTAACACTGAAGCTTTCTTT.

The chain joins TRBV27 to TRBJ1-2, with D possibly matching TRBD1 (6 bases). The CDR3 is 16 residues long. Trimming cost V 6 bases and J 3 bases, with 20 bases left between them. Germline assignment: CDR1 MNHEY and CDR2 SMNVEV (reference sequence). In DNA, the CDR3 is TGTGCCAGCAGCCCAGTCCGGGACAAACGGGACTATGGCTACACCTTC. It encodes CASSPVRDKRDYGYTF.

V usage is TRBV7-9 and J usage is TRBJ2-7; D perhaps matches TRBD2 (6 bases). Trimming pared 2 bases from V and 5 bases from J, leaving 16 bases between. The germline gives CDR1 SEHNR, CDR2 FQNEAQ (reference sequence). This CDR3 is built from 15 residues. DNA for the CDR3: TGTGCCAGCAGCTTATGGGGCAGGGAGGCGGACGAGCAGTACTTC. It translates to CASSLWGREADEQYF.

The rearrangement joins TRBV9 to TRBJ2-6; 9 bases agree with TRBD1. The CDR3 length is 18 residues. Per germline, CDR1 SGDLS and CDR2 YYNGEE. V dropped 2 bases and J dropped 0; count of bases not matched to a gene: 6. As DNA, the CDR3 is TGTGCCAGCAGCGTTGGGACAGGGCCTTACTCTGGGGCCAACGTCCTGACTTTC. Encoded protein: CASSVGTGPYSGANVLTF.

The V and J genes are TRBV18 and TRBJ2-7; 8 bases are shared with TRBD1. The CDR3 is made up of 15 amino acids. With 3 bases clipped from V and 7 bases from J, the junction kept 11 bases outside the gene matches. The germline gives CDR1 KGHSH, CDR2 LQKENI. CDR3 sequence (DNA): TGTGCCAGCTCACCCGTACCAGGGGGCCGGGGAGAGCAGTACTTC. Its translation is CASSPVPGGRGEQYF.

This clone was detected only once. The V gene is TRBV7-8, the J gene TRBJ2-3; possibly TRBD1 or TRBD2 for D (5 bases each). Trimming removed 5 bases at V and 8 bases at J, with 14 bases between. From germline, CDR1 is SGHVS and CDR2 FQNEAQ. This CDR3 has 13 amino acids. DNA for the CDR3: TGTGCCAGCAGCAGAGGGGACGGAGCTACGCAGTATTTT. As protein: CASSRGDGATQYF.

The rearrangement links TRBV28 to TRBJ2-4; 7 positions agree with TRBD2. CDR3 size: 16 residues. Germline lookup yields CDR1 MDHEN and CDR2 SYDVKM. Unmatched junction bases numbered 5, after V lost 1 base and J lost 2 bases. The CDR3 bases are TGTGCCAGCAGTTTATCGGCTAGCGGAACCAAAAACATTCAGTACTTC. It translates to CASSLSASGTKNIQYF.

CDR3 bases: TGTGCCAGTAACCCTAAGGCGGGACAGGGACCCCAAGAGACCCAGTACTTC. Translation gives CASNPKAGQGPQETQYF. The chain combines TRBV19 with TRBJ2-5; 9 bases map to TRBD1. After removal of 7 bases from V and 1 base from J, the junction contained 13 bases not matched to a gene. CDR1 is LNHDA and CDR2 is SQIVND in the germline V gene (reference sequence). This CDR3 has 17 residues.

This clone was detected a few times. This sequence joins TRBV27 and TRBJ2-2; the D gene is possibly TRBD1 (5 bases). This CDR3 has 15 amino acids. CDR1 is MNHEY and CDR2 is SMNVEV in the germline V gene (reference sequence). V was trimmed by 2 bases and J by 2 bases, leaving 9 bases between them. DNA of the CDR3: TGTGCCAGCAGTTTAAACAGGATAAACACCGGGGAGCTGTTTTTT. Translated, it gives CASSLNRINTGELFF.

This chain uses TRBV5-1 with TRBJ2-5; 8 bases fit TRBD1. CDR1 and CDR2 (germline): SGHRS, YFSETQ. The V and J ends lost 2 bases and 1 base, in that order; junction bases with no gene match: 13. The CDR3 extends over 18 amino acids. The CDR3 DNA is TGCGCCAGCAGCTTCTCTGCCGTCGGACAGGGCCTCCAAGAGACCCAGTACTTC. It translates to CASSFSAVGQGLQETQYF.

The chain has TRBV9 and TRBJ2-3; D ambiguous. The germline V gene encodes CDR1 SGDLS and CDR2 YYNGEE. V gave up 3 bases and J gave up 2 bases, with 13 bases separating them. The CDR3 totals 15 residues. The CDR3 protein is CASSGDVGHTDTQYF. The CDR3 nucleotides read TGTGCCAGCAGCGGCGACGTCGGGCACACAGATACGCAGTATTTT.

Of note for this clone: The same CDR3 arises from other DNA sequences in this sample as well. The chain combines TRBV10-1 with TRBJ2-1, with D tentatively TRBD1 or TRBD2 (6 bases each). With 2 bases removed from V and 8 bases from J, the gap between germline ends came to 13 bases. There are 14 residues in the CDR3. Germline CDR1 WNHNN, CDR2 SYGVQD (reference sequence). The CDR3 region has the DNA TGCGCCAGCAGTGAGGGGGGGCTCGGCGATGAGCAGTTCTTC. It encodes CASSEGGLGDEQFF.

The chain recombines TRBV27 with TRBJ2-1; TRBD2 matches at 10 bases. V lost 2 bases, J lost 8 bases, and 3 bases stayed unmatched. There are 14 residues in the CDR3. The germline V gene has CDR1 MNHEY and CDR2 SMNVEV (reference sequence). The CDR3 DNA is TGTGCCAGCAGTTTACTAGCGGGAGTCTATGAGCAGTTCTTC. Its translation: CASSLLAGVYEQFF.

The chain combines TRBV27 with TRBJ2-3; D call uncertain. The germline CDR1 and CDR2 sequences are MNHEY and SMNVEV (reference sequence). With 9 bases removed from V and 4 bases from J, the gap between germline ends came to 8 bases. The CDR3 length is 11 residues. The DNA of the CDR3 is TGTGCCAGAGCCTCCCCAGATACGCAGTATTTT. Translating gives CARASPDTQYF.

This clone was counted at least ten times. This chain connects TRBV5-6 to TRBJ2-2; a possible D gene is TRBD2 (6 bases). Germline CDR1 reads SGHDT; CDR2 reads YYEEEE. The length of the CDR3 is 17 residues. V lost 0 bases and J lost 3, with 15 bases in between. CDR3 residues: CASSLGYPGLYTGELFF. The CDR3 DNA sequence: TGTGCCAGCAGCTTGGGGTACCCGGGACTCTACACCGGGGAGCTGTTTTTT.

The gene calls are TRBV9 and TRBJ2-2; the match to TRBD2 covers 8 bases. With 6 bases clipped from V and 0 bases from J, the junction kept 4 bases outside the gene matches. The CDR3 has 15 amino acids. CDR1 SGDLS and CDR2 YYNGEE come from the germline V gene. This chain's CDR3 is CASNPGGANTGELFF. The CDR3 nucleotides are TGTGCCAGCAACCCGGGGGGGGCGAACACCGGGGAGCTGTTTTTT.

This chain connects TRBV11-3 to TRBJ1-1; D ambiguous. The CDR3 length is 15 residues. The germline V gene encodes CDR1 SGHNT and CDR2 YENEEA. V dropped 6 bases and J dropped 1 base, with 15 bases sitting between them. The CDR3 here is CASSISGPGNTEAFF. The CDR3 region has the DNA TGTGCCAGCAGTATCTCCGGACCAGGGAACACTGAAGCTTTCTTT.

The V gene is TRBV11-3, the J gene TRBJ2-1, with D maybe TRBD2 (5 bases). V was trimmed by 6 bases and J by 9 bases, leaving 18 bases between them. The CDR3 is made up of 14 amino acids. Looked up from germline, CDR1 is SGHNT and CDR2 is YENEEA. In nucleotides, the CDR3 is TGTGCCAGCAGTCGGACTTTTACAGATCCTGAGCAGTTCTTC. This gives the protein CASSRTFTDPEQFF.

This clone was seen only a few times. The V gene is TRBV10-1, the J gene TRBJ2-3; maybe TRBD2 (5 bases). The CDR3 extends over 14 amino acids. In germline, CDR1 is WNHNN, CDR2 SYGVQD (reference sequence). V was cut by 1 base and J by 8 bases, with 13 bases left in between. CDR3 coding DNA: TGCGCCAGCAGTGAGTTTGGGAGCAGCACTACGCAGTATTTT. Residues: CASSEFGSSTTQYF.

This clone was counted a few times. The chain combines TRBV5-1 with TRBJ2-2; D is unresolved. This CDR3 contains 15 residues. The V and J ends lost 0 bases and 1 base respectively, with 7 bases between them. From germline, CDR1 is SGHRS and CDR2 YFSETQ. CDR3 sequence reads: CASSLAWGNTGELFF. In DNA form, the CDR3 reads TGCGCCAGCAGCTTGGCCTGGGGGAACACCGGGGAGCTGTTTTTT.